This is a list of T cell receptor beta chains from one sample in a study of cytomegalovirus exposure and HLA in healthy donors. Using immunoSEQ multiplex PCR, the repertoire was profiled, and TCRdb retains in-frame clones only, with some absent. Of about 190,000 clones listed, approximately 85% are singletons. Sequencing was done on a sample of PBMCs. Source of these receptors: a woman in her late teens or twenties in good health and CMV-seronegative. Each CDR3 is given with its conserved first and last residue. Fields, in order: J gene, V gene, D gene, clone size, CDR3 protein, CDR3 DNA. D genes are given only for firm matches. Clone size is stated in some rows and not others, as once, few, many or a class when expanded.

TRBJ1-2 | TRBV6-1 | TRBD1 | few | CASSAYRGARGYTF | TGTGCCAGCAGTGCCTACAGGGGCGCGAGGGGCTACACCTTC
TRBJ1-2 | TRBV7-7 | - | - | CASSLTQSGYTF | TGTGCCAGCAGCTTAACGCAGTCTGGCTACACCTTC
TRBJ2-7 | TRBV4-1 | - | - | CASSQEWQGTYEQYF | TGCGCCAGCAGCCAAGAGTGGCAGGGAACCTACGAGCAGTACTTC
TRBJ2-1 | TRBV4-1 | TRBD1 | once | CASSQEQGASYNEQFF | TGCGCCAGCAGCCAAGAACAGGGGGCATCCTACAATGAGCAGTTCTTC
TRBJ1-4 | TRBV5-6 | - | - | CASSLYGLPLFF | TGTGCCAGCAGCTTGTATGGCCTTCCGCTGTTTTTT
TRBJ2-7 | TRBV6-1 | TRBD1 | - | CASSTGQAAYEQYF | TGTGCCAGCAGTACGGGACAGGCTGCCTACGAGCAGTACTTC
TRBJ2-5 | TRBV2 | - | - | CASILTGIRQETQYF | TGTGCCAGCATCCTCACAGGGATAAGGCAAGAGACCCAGTACTTC
TRBJ2-1 | TRBV19 | TRBD2 | - | CASSGGDSLPREQFF | TGTGCCAGTTCCGGGGGGGACTCCCTGCCGCGTGAGCAGTTCTTC
TRBJ1-1 | TRBV5-1 | TRBD1 | - | CASSLGTGGTEAFF | TGCGCCAGCAGCTTAGGGACAGGTGGGACTGAAGCTTTCTTT
TRBJ1-1 | TRBV5-1 | TRBD1 | once | CASSLTGGWTEAFF | TGCGCCAGCAGCTTGACAGGGGGCTGGACTGAAGCTTTCTTT
TRBJ2-7 | TRBV27 | TRBD1 | - | CASSLVSGTGYEQYF | TGTGCCAGCAGTTTGGTGTCGGGGACAGGGTACGAGCAGTACTTC
TRBJ2-5 | TRBV19 | TRBD1 | - | CASRGGQGAQETQYF | TGTGCCAGTAGGGGGGGACAGGGGGCCCAAGAGACCCAGTACTTC
TRBJ1-4 | TRBV7-2 | - | - | CASSGRTNEKLFF | TGTGCCAGCAGCGGGCGAACTAATGAAAAACTGTTTTTT
TRBJ2-5 | TRBV7-6 | - | few | CASSLAQSSPQYF | TGTGCCAGCAGCTTGGCCCAGTCGTCCCCCCAGTACTTC
TRBJ1-6 | TRBV5-1 | - | - | CASSQDSYNSPLHF | TGCGCCAGCAGCCAGGACTCCTATAATTCACCCCTCCACTTT
TRBJ1-4 | TRBV29-1 | - | - | CSAGGDTQKLFF | TGCAGCGCCGGGGGGGACACACAAAAACTGTTTTTT
TRBJ1-1 | TRBV10-2 | TRBD1 | - | CASKTGTVNTEAFF | TGCGCCAGCAAAACTGGGACAGTGAACACTGAAGCTTTCTTT
TRBJ2-7 | TRBV30 | - | - | CAWKEQTYEQYF | TGTGCCTGGAAAGAACAGACCTACGAGCAGTACTTC
TRBJ1-1 | TRBV29-1 | - | - | CSVENPAGVTEAFF | TGCAGCGTTGAAAATCCTGCGGGTGTCACTGAAGCTTTCTTT
TRBJ2-2 | TRBV6-6 | - | - | CASSYSLAAGELFF | TGTGCCAGCAGTTACTCCCTAGCTGCCGGGGAGCTGTTTTTT
TRBJ1-2 | TRBV7-9 | - | - | CASSLGQIDYGYTF | TGTGCCAGCAGCTTAGGACAGATAGACTATGGCTACACCTTC
TRBJ2-2 | TRBV5-1 | - | - | CASSASGARELFF | TGCGCCAGCAGCGCATCAGGGGCCCGGGAGCTGTTTTTT
TRBJ1-1 | TRBV27 | TRBD1 | - | CASQTGFTEAFF | TGTGCCAGCCAGACAGGGTTCACTGAAGCTTTCTTT
TRBJ1-1 | TRBV5-1 | - | - | CASSSRVGDTEAFF | TGCGCCAGCAGCTCCAGGGTAGGGGACACTGAAGCTTTCTTT